The present entry profiles one T cell receptor beta chain with its context. What it binds is not known. Data came from immunoSEQ multiplex PCR; TCRdb stores just in-frame clones and leaves some out. The sample has hundreds of thousands of clones, 89% seen once. The data originate from a study of Ad26.COV2.S vaccination and SARS-CoV-2 variants. Findings and limits, study-wide: Researchers cautioned that TCR breadth and depth analyses may have underestimated total T cell responses.

The treatment: roughly 18 received Ad26.COV2.S at low or high dose, single or two shots; 5 received placebo; per-sample allocation not given. Vaccine and placebo recipients were sampled on day 63 after the first injection. The CDR3 has 13 amino acids. Per the germline V gene, CDR1 is MNHNY and CDR2 is SVGAGI (reference sequence). V lost 6 bases and J 4 bases, leaving 12 bases between the germline ends. Here the sequenced sample was peripheral blood, taken in a trial of Ad26.COV2.S vaccine versus placebo. The TCR was taken from a person between 18 and 65 years old who received the Ad26.COV2.S COVID-19 vaccine or a placebo. The V call is TRBV6-6, the J call TRBJ1-2; tentatively, D is TRBD1 (6 bases). DNA for the CDR3: TGTGCCAGCAGGGGGGACACCATCTATGGCTACACCTTC. This codes for CASRGDTIYGYTF.